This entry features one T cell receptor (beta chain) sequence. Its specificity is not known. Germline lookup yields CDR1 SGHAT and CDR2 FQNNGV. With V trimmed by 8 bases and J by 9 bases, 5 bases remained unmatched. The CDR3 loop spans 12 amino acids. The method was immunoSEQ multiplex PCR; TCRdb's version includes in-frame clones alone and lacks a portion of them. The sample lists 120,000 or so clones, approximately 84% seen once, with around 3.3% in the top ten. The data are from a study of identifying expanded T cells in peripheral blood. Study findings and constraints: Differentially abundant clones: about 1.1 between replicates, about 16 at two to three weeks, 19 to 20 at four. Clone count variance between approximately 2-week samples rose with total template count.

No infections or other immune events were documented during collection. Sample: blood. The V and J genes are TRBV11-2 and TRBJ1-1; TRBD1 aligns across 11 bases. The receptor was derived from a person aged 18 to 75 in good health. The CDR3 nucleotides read TGTGCCAGCGGACAGGGGGCATGGAAAGCTTTCTTT. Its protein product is CASGQGAWKAFF.